This T cell receptor (beta chain) was observed in a study of graft-versus-host responses after intestinal transplantation. On the study more broadly: Each transplant was multivisceral, liver-intestinal, or isolated intestinal. Every recipient had anti-thymocyte globulin induction and approximately 3 years of tacrolimus plus steroids. Findings and caveats of the study: Graft-versus-host to host-versus-graft clonal ratios in allografts were high in patients with graft-donor T cell macrochimerism. The marrow of recipients harbored GvH clones, and ileum or blood showed some of them first.

Sequenced by immunoSEQ multiplex PCR; TCRdb stores in-frame clones only, minus some. The sample carries tens of thousands of clones, around 95% recorded once. On this clone: Its specificity is not known.

The CDR3 runs to 11 residues. The V and J ends lost 6 bases and 15 bases respectively, with 15 bases between them. CDR1 is LNHDA and CDR2 is SQIVND in the germline V gene (reference sequence). The chain uses TRBV19 and TRBJ2-4, with TRBD2 as a possible D gene (7 bases). This clonotype was obtained from a human donor who was the organ donor for an intestinal transplant. The sample in question was unstimulated CD8+ T cells sorted from spleen or lymph node cells, obtained before transplant. CDR3 in amino acids: CASRLGGDLYF. DNA for the CDR3: TGTGCCAGTAGATTAGGGGGGGATCTGTACTTC.